Each of the 32 T cell receptor beta chains below was sequenced from the same sample in a study of blood T cell repertoires in COVID-19. Produced via immunoSEQ multiplex PCR; TCRdb's table is partial and in-frame only. Among about 180,000 clones, about 80% were seen once, and the ten largest hold over 13%. Sequencing was carried out using PBMCs or T cells enriched from blood (not recorded which). These receptors originate from a man in his fifties or sixties who had been exposed to COVID-19.

The chain is built from TRBV7-2 and TRBJ2-7; the match to TRBD2 covers 9 bases. CDR1 and CDR2 from the germline V gene are SGHTA and FQGNSA. The V segment lost 6 bases and the J segment 2 bases; nucleotides outside the gene matches: 8. CDR3 length: 15 residues. CDR3 sequence: CASSYLAGSTYEQYF. Written as DNA, the CDR3 is TGTGCCAGCAGTTATCTAGCGGGGTCTACCTACGAGCAGTACTTC.

V is TRBV6-2 or TRBV6-3 and J is TRBJ2-3; the match to TRBD1 covers 7 bases. This CDR3 is built from 17 residues. The ends lost 6 bases at V and 1 base at J; junction bases unmatched: 13. From germline, CDR1 is MNHEY and CDR2 SVGEGT. The CDR3 here is CASSFGQAGSRTDTQYF. CDR3 coding DNA: TGTGCCAGCAGCTTCGGACAGGCGGGTTCCCGCACAGATACGCAGTATTTT.

The gene calls are TRBV7-2 and TRBJ1-6; no clear D gene. Trimming shortened V by 5 bases and J by 7 bases, and 9 bases separated the two germline ends. Per germline, CDR1 SGHTA and CDR2 FQGNSA. The CDR3 contains 13 residues. In DNA, the CDR3 is TGTGCCAGCAGCCCGGTACAGAATTCACCCCTCCACTTT. Its protein is CASSPVQNSPLHF. The full variable domain, completed using reference TRBV7-2 and TRBJ1-6, is GAGVSQSPSNKVTEKGKDVELRCDPISGHTALYWYRQSLGQGLEFLIYFQGNSAPDKSGLPSDRFSAERTGGSVSTLTIQRTQQEDSAVYLCASSPVQNSPLHFGNGTRLTVT.

The V gene is TRBV7-8, the J gene TRBJ2-5, with TRBD2 matching over 11 bases. This CDR3 has 19 residues. The ends lost 5 bases at V and 5 bases at J; junction bases unmatched: 19. Germline V gene lookup returns CDR1 SGHVS and CDR2 FQNEAQ. Here the CDR3 reads CASSPQGAGTSGRSETQYF. The CDR3 DNA sequence: TGTGCCAGCAGCCCACAGGGGGCCGGAACTAGCGGGAGATCGGAGACCCAGTACTTC.

The chain couples TRBV7-8 to TRBJ2-5, with D tentatively TRBD1 (6 bases). Germline V CDR1 and CDR2: SGHVS, FQNEAQ. The CDR3 extends over 14 amino acids. The germline V and J ends were trimmed by 5 bases and 0 bases, with 10 bases remaining between them. CDR3 amino acids: CASSTRQDQETQYF. The CDR3 DNA reads TGTGCCAGCAGCACTCGACAGGACCAAGAGACCCAGTACTTC.

The chain combines TRBV27 with TRBJ1-1, with TRBD1 identical over 9 bases. Germline loops: CDR1 MNHEY, CDR2 SMNVEV (reference sequence). The CDR3 loop spans 14 amino acids. Germline trimming cut 5 bases from V and 7 bases from J; bases unmatched to any gene: 8. This chain's CDR3 is CASSRQGEYSEAFF. The CDR3 bases are TGTGCCAGCAGTAGACAGGGGGAGTATAGTGAAGCTTTCTTT.

V usage is TRBV19 and J usage is TRBJ1-2; TRBD1 matches 9 bases. CDR3 length: 15 residues. The V segment lost 3 bases and the J segment 6 bases; nucleotides outside the gene matches: 8. The germline gives CDR1 LNHDA, CDR2 SQIVND (reference sequence). CDR3: CASSMTGGKGHGYTF. The CDR3 region has the DNA TGTGCCAGTAGTATGACAGGGGGTAAGGGCCATGGCTACACCTTC.

The V gene is TRBV6-1, the J gene TRBJ2-7, with D perhaps matching TRBD1 (5 bases). From germline, CDR1 is MNHNS and CDR2 SASEGT. V lost 3 bases, J lost 6 bases, and 9 bases lay in between. The CDR3 runs to 12 residues. The CDR3 reads CASSDPRGEQYF. CDR3 DNA sequence: TGTGCCAGCAGTGACCCAAGGGGCGAGCAGTACTTC.

The sample holds one count of this clone. This chain joins TRBV6-5 and TRBJ2-5, with a weak D call TRBD1 (6 bases). Trimming stripped 6 bases from V and 3 bases from J, with 14 bases between. The CDR3 runs 14 residues. Germline CDR1 MNHEY, CDR2 SVGAGI. The CDR3, as DNA: TGTGCCAGCAGCCCCGGGACAAGGGAAGAGACCCAGTACTTC. This encodes CASSPGTREETQYF.

There are a few counts of this clone. V is TRBV5-8 and J is TRBJ1-5; 7 positions agree with TRBD1. Germline assignment: CDR1 SGHTS and CDR2 YDEGEE. The V and J ends lost 4 bases and 0 bases, in that order; junction bases with no gene match: 13. The CDR3 length is 18 residues. The CDR3 loop is CASSIGQVLLYSNQPQHF. The CDR3 nucleotides are TGTGCCAGCAGCATAGGACAGGTGCTGCTCTATAGCAATCAGCCCCAGCATTTT.

This clone was seen only a few times. The gene calls are TRBV6-2 or TRBV6-3 and TRBJ2-1, with D unclear. V lost 4 bases and J 6 bases, leaving 10 bases between the germline ends. This CDR3 is 13 amino acids long. Germline CDR1 MNHEY, CDR2 SVGEGT. This CDR3 reads CASSSPFGNEQFF. The CDR3 nucleotides read TGTGCCAGCAGTTCCCCCTTCGGCAATGAGCAGTTCTTC.

The rearrangement links TRBV21-1 to TRBJ2-1; whether TRBD1, the table's D call, matches the DNA was not checked. TRBV21-1 is classified as a pseudogene. The CDR3 has 16 residues. The CDR3 here is CASSTGRQGTHNEQFF. The DNA of the CDR3 is TGTGCCAGCAGCACTGGTCGGCAGGGAACGCACAATGAGCAGTTCTTC.

V is TRBV9 and J is TRBJ2-7, with 11 bases aligning to TRBD1. The germline gives CDR1 SGDLS, CDR2 YYNGEE. The CDR3 has 15 amino acids. J lost 3 bases, V lost 0 bases, and 2 bases had no gene match. The CDR3 protein is CASSVAGQGVYEQYF. The CDR3 DNA reads as TGTGCCAGCAGCGTAGCGGGACAGGGGGTCTACGAGCAGTACTTC.

The V gene is TRBV28, the J gene TRBJ2-3; a weak D match, TRBD2 (6 bases). The CDR3 covers 17 residues. Germline V gene lookup returns CDR1 MDHEN and CDR2 SYDVKM. With 6 bases removed from V and 0 bases from J, the gap between germline ends came to 19 bases. Here the CDR3 reads CASSTLTSPLSTDTQYF. CDR3 in DNA: TGTGCCAGCAGCACACTCACTAGCCCCCTAAGCACAGATACGCAGTATTTT.

The chain employs TRBV21-1 and TRBJ2-5; the table's D call, TRBD1, has no DNA check behind it. TRBV21-1 has pseudogene status. This CDR3 contains 14 residues. As DNA, the CDR3 is TGTGCCAGCAGCACCCGACAGGGGCCAGAGACCCAGTACTTC. Its translation: CASSTRQGPETQYF.

The chain employs TRBV7-9 and TRBJ2-3, with 10 bases that match TRBD2. The V and J ends lost 4 bases and 6 bases, in that order; junction bases with no gene match: 4. The CDR3 contains 14 residues. From germline, CDR1 is SEHNR and CDR2 FQNEAQ (reference sequence). CDR3 coding DNA: TGTGCCAGCAGCTGGACTAGCGGATTGGATACGCAGTATTTT. This encodes CASSWTSGLDTQYF.

In this sample, this clone turned up many times. The chain uses TRBV6-4 and TRBJ2-1; TRBD2 aligns across 11 bases. The CDR3 covers 15 residues. Germline CDR1 and CDR2: MRHNA and SNTAGT. V was clipped by 3 bases and J by 8 bases; unmatched bases: 6. CDR3 coding DNA: TGTGCCAGCAGTGAGGTAGCGGGAGGGAAGGATGAGCAGTTCTTC. Encoded protein: CASSEVAGGKDEQFF.

The chain is built from TRBV9 and TRBJ1-1; 10 nucleotides align to TRBD1. The CDR3 sequence is 16 residues long. V shed 4 bases, J shed 3 bases, and the junction held 9 bases outside the gene matches. Per the germline V gene, CDR1 is SGDLS and CDR2 is YYNGEE. In nucleotides, the CDR3 is TGTGCCAGCAGCCTAGATCCGGGACAGGGGCACACTGAAGCTTTCTTT. As protein: CASSLDPGQGHTEAFF.

This clone was seen just once. V usage is TRBV19 and J usage is TRBJ1-2; TRBD1 matches 7 bases. The length of the CDR3 is 15 residues. Germline trimming cut 7 bases from V and 0 bases from J; bases unmatched to any gene: 8. CDR1 is LNHDA, CDR2 SQIVND, per germline (reference sequence). In nucleotides, the CDR3 is TGTGCCAGTAAGAGGGACAGCTATTCTAACTATGGCTACACCTTC. Protein product: CASKRDSYSNYGYTF.

V usage is TRBV5-1 and J usage is TRBJ2-5, with 11 bases matching TRBD2. V lost 9 bases to trimming and J lost 0 bases; unmatched junction nucleotides: 7. This CDR3 comprises 15 residues. Germline-derived CDR1 and CDR2 are SGHRS and YFSETQ. The CDR3 region is CATGSTSGDQETQYF. DNA of the CDR3: TGCGCCACCGGATCGACTAGCGGGGACCAAGAGACCCAGTACTTC.

V and J are TRBV11-2 and TRBJ2-4, with TRBD1 matching 8 bases. From germline, CDR1 is SGHAT and CDR2 FQNNGV. This CDR3 spans 16 amino acids. V dropped 0 bases and J dropped 15; count of bases not matched to a gene: 16. This chain's CDR3 is CASSLDRYRTGLSAYF. The DNA of the CDR3 is TGTGCCAGCAGCTTAGACCGATATAGGACAGGGTTGAGTGCGTACTTC. Variable domain in full (rest from reference TRBV11-2 and TRBJ2-4): EAGVAQSPRYKIIEKRQSVAFWCNPISGHATLYWYQQILGQGPKLLIQFQNNGVVDDSQLPKDRFSAERLKGVDSTLKIQPAKLEDSAVYLCASSLDRYRTGLSAYFGAGTRLSVL.

V usage is TRBV19 and J usage is TRBJ1-1, with 8 nucleotides matching TRBD1. The V and J ends lost 5 bases and 1 base, in that order; junction bases with no gene match: 3. Per the germline V gene, CDR1 is LNHDA and CDR2 is SQIVND (reference sequence). CDR3 length: 14 residues. This CDR3 is CASSHRGRNTEAFF. CDR3 DNA: TGTGCCAGTAGTCACAGGGGGAGGAACACTGAAGCTTTCTTT.

This chain links TRBV5-1 with TRBJ1-2; D possibly corresponds to TRBD1 (6 bases). The CDR3 loop spans 15 amino acids. CDR1 and CDR2 from the germline V gene are SGHRS and YFSETQ. V dropped 3 bases and J dropped 4 bases, with 16 bases sitting between them. The CDR3 DNA is TGCGCCAGCAGCTCCATCACTGGACAGTCCTATGGCTACACCTTC. It translates to CASSSITGQSYGYTF.

The V gene is TRBV28, the J gene TRBJ1-2; no definite D call. Germline CDR1 and CDR2: MDHEN and SYDVKM. Deletions cut 5 bases from V and 4 bases from J, with 8 bases between. The CDR3 is 12 residues long. CDR3 amino acids: CASSLRSYGYTF. The CDR3 DNA is TGTGCCAGCAGTCTAAGGAGCTATGGCTACACCTTC.

The chain recombines TRBV29-1 with TRBJ2-7; 7 nucleotides match TRBD2. Looked up from germline, CDR1 is SQVTM and CDR2 is ANQGSEA. The CDR3 sequence is 13 residues long. V dropped 3 bases and J dropped 2; count of bases not matched to a gene: 4. CDR3 loop: CSVEGGFPYEQYF. CDR3 DNA sequence: TGCAGCGTTGAGGGGGGGTTTCCCTACGAGCAGTACTTC.

The chain recombines TRBV28 with TRBJ1-2; 9 bases are shared with TRBD1. Per the germline V gene, CDR1 is MDHEN and CDR2 is SYDVKM. The junction had 6 bases not matched to a gene; V was cut back by 2 bases and J by 8 bases. The CDR3 contains 14 residues. This CDR3 reads CASSLPRQGEGYTF. The CDR3 nucleotides read TGTGCCAGCAGTTTACCCCGACAGGGGGAAGGCTACACCTTC.

V gene TRBV5-4 combines with J gene TRBJ1-1; D not certain. Germline V gene data show CDR1 as SGHNT and CDR2 as YYREEE (reference sequence). Trimming stripped 2 bases from V and 1 base from J, with 6 bases between. The length of the CDR3 is 13 residues. CDR3 residues: CASSLHRNTEAFF. Written as DNA, the CDR3 is TGTGCCAGCAGCTTACACAGGAACACTGAAGCTTTCTTT.

The rearrangement links TRBV29-1 to TRBJ2-1; D unresolved. The germline V gene encodes CDR1 SQVTM and CDR2 ANQGSEA. Between the trimmed V and J ends, which lost 4 bases and 3 bases, there was a span of 10 bases. The CDR3 spans 13 residues. In DNA form, the CDR3 reads TGCAGCGTTGTGAGGCAGAACTACAATGAGCAGTTCTTC. It is translated as CSVVRQNYNEQFF.

V is TRBV5-1 and J is TRBJ1-1, with 7 bases matching TRBD1. The CDR3 runs to 15 residues. Trimming took 3 bases from V and 6 from J; bases not matched to a gene: 11. Germline V gene sequence: CDR1 SGHRS, CDR2 YFSETQ. The CDR3 here is CASSSNRGGIPEAFF. CDR3 sequence (DNA): TGCGCCAGCAGCTCGAACAGGGGAGGTATTCCTGAAGCTTTCTTT.

The rearrangement joins TRBV6-5 to TRBJ1-1; possibly TRBD1 for D (5 bases). CDR1 is MNHEY, CDR2 SVGAGI, per germline. This CDR3 contains 12 residues. V was shortened by 7 bases and J by 7 bases, with 13 bases between the two germline ends. CDR3 protein: CASISPGYEAFF. The CDR3 bases are TGTGCCAGCATATCTCCAGGGTATGAAGCTTTCTTT.

This chain joins TRBV5-1 and TRBJ2-3; 9 bases are a match to TRBD1. The V gene end was trimmed by 6 bases and the J gene end by 4 bases; junction bases not matched to a gene: 27. The CDR3 length is 21 residues. CDR1 and CDR2 (germline): SGHRS, YFSETQ. For the CDR3, the DNA is TGCGCCAGCAAACTTGGTCCTCTGGGACAGGGTCGCCTAGTTGTATCAGATACGCAGTATTTT. It is translated as CASKLGPLGQGRLVVSDTQYF.

CDR3 sequence: CASSSYPQGLAGAGEQFF. DNA of the CDR3: TGTGCCAGCAGCTCCTACCCCCAGGGACTAGCGGGAGCGGGGGAGCAGTTCTTC. This sequence joins TRBV7-3 and TRBJ2-1; 14 bases map to TRBD2. Germline V gene data show CDR1 as SGHTA and CDR2 as FQGTGA. The CDR3 consists of 18 residues. V lost 4 bases, J lost 10 bases, and 15 bases stayed unmatched.